Described below is a single T cell receptor beta chain sequence and its context. The authors' processing: Amplification with reference gene primers provided the estimates of nucleated cell counts. Generated by immunoSEQ multiplex PCR, the TCRdb table keeps only in-frame clones and is missing some. V, J and clone size derive from that table, while D and trimming were established from the DNA sequence. The sample yields about 77,000 clones, 70% to 90% seen once. This record comes from a study of blood T cell repertoires in COVID-19. Study in general: Samples of COVID-19 (acute and convalescent) were obtained from the United States, Italy and Spain. Sources were T cells, B-cell-depleted T cells, or PBMCs; the material itself was cDNA or gDNA.

Germline lookup yields CDR1 MNHEY and CDR2 SVGAGI. The ends lost 0 bases at V and 6 bases at J; junction bases unmatched: 8. This CDR3 has 15 residues. The V gene is TRBV6-5, the J gene TRBJ2-7, with 7 bases lining up with TRBD1. Material for sequencing was peripheral blood. The sequence derives from a woman at least 80 years old with acute or convalescent COVID-19. The CDR3 is CASSYSTGTLTEQYF. CDR3 in DNA: TGTGCCAGCAGTTACTCGACAGGGACCCTAACCGAGCAGTACTTC.